The clone carrying this TCR beta chain was picked up many times. Its antigen remains unknown. Library construction for TCR beta used iRepertoire HTBI primers and Arm-PCR of CDR3 regions. As originally analysed: Samples revealed 62 TRBV and fewer than 15 TRBJ segments. Each CDR3 protein gets one entry after TCRdb re-called the multiplex PCR reads with MiXCR. V and J calls and clone size were set by TCRdb, not the authors. This sample carries 350,000 to 500,000 distinct CDR3 sequences, approximately 14% of them seen once, and the ten largest clones take under 20%. The sample belongs to a study of regulatory T cells in long-lasting Graves disease. About the research overall: Antithyroid drug intake by newly diagnosed Graves' patients had lasted under 3 months. Broader study findings: TCR diversity was lower in persistent Graves' patients than in newly diagnosed ones. Newly diagnosed disease favored TRBV20-1 and TRBJ2-1 over persistent disease.

The time point is: newly diagnosed GD, antithyroid drugs for less than 3 months. PBMC RNA was the source of the TCR library. The germline gives CDR1 MNHNS, CDR2 SASEGT. CDR3 length: 14 residues. V dropped 6 bases and J dropped 1 base, with 12 bases sitting between them. These data were likewise used in another study, on T cells in Graves' hyperthyroidism and ophthalmopathy.

The sample consisted of peripheral blood mononuclear cells (PBMCs), taken at new diagnosis, from a patient treated with antithyroid drugs. The sequence was obtained from a woman between 50 and 59 years old with Graves disease. The rearrangement joins TRBV6-1 to TRBJ1-1, with no clear D. DNA of the CDR3: TGTGCCAGCAGCCTTGAAGGGTCGAACACTGAAGCTTTCTTT. The encoded protein is CASSLEGSNTEAFF.